This T cell receptor beta chain stems from a study of blood T cell repertoires in COVID-19. Study-level information: Samples came from the United States, Italy and Spain, spanning acute and convalescent COVID-19. The cDNA or gDNA used as material had been derived from T cells, B-cell-depleted T cells, or PBMCs.

In the authors' methods: Amplification with reference gene primers provided the estimates of nucleated cell counts. Clones were sequenced by immunoSEQ multiplex PCR, and TCRdb holds only the in-frame ones, with some missing. The D gene and trimming were derived from the DNA, and the V and J assignments and clone size from that table. Of about 250,000 clones listed, around four fifths are singletons. V gave up 0 bases and J gave up 11 bases, with 8 bases separating them. Germline CDR1 and CDR2: SGHDN and FVKESK. CDR3 size: 12 residues. Source material: peripheral blood. This sequence originates from a man aged 50 to 59 with acute or convalescent COVID-19. V usage is TRBV14 and J usage is TRBJ2-4, with D maybe TRBD1 (5 bases). The CDR3 sequence is CASSQEGAFQYF. The CDR3 DNA reads TGTGCCAGCAGCCAAGAAGGGGCATTTCAGTACTTC. Using reference TRBV14 and TRBJ2-4 for the parts outside the CDR3, the full variable domain is EAGVTQFPSHSVIEKGQTVTLRCDPISGHDNLYWYRRVMGKEIKFLLHFVKESKQDESGMPNNRFLAERTGGTYSTLKVQPAELEDSGVYFCASSQEGAFQYFGAGTRLSVL.